Below, one TCR beta chain is given with its context. What it binds is unknown. The CDR3 sequence is 15 residues long. In germline, CDR1 is DFQATT, CDR2 SNEGSKA (reference sequence). Unmatched junction bases numbered 5, after V lost 0 bases and J lost 4 bases. The authors used template switching to add a universal primer site and gave cDNA unique molecular identifiers. MiXCR, run by TCRdb on the 5' RACE reads, gives a single entry per CDR3 protein. Of around 490,000 distinct CDR3 sequences listed, approximately 20% are singletons. This sample stems from a study of identical twins. Overall study findings and caveats: Cord blood beta clonotypes present at high abundance carried fewer insertions; no such pattern appeared in memory repertoires.

Separately, the same data were catalogued under a study of yellow fever vaccine responses in identical twins.

This chain uses TRBV20-1 with TRBJ2-1, with 8 positions matching TRBD2. Sequenced sample: CD4+ T cells sorted from blood. The sequence was obtained from a woman under 30 in good health. CDR3 sequence: CSARDRLAGYNEQFF. Here the CDR3 DNA reads TGCAGTGCTAGAGATAGATTAGCGGGGTACAATGAGCAGTTCTTC.